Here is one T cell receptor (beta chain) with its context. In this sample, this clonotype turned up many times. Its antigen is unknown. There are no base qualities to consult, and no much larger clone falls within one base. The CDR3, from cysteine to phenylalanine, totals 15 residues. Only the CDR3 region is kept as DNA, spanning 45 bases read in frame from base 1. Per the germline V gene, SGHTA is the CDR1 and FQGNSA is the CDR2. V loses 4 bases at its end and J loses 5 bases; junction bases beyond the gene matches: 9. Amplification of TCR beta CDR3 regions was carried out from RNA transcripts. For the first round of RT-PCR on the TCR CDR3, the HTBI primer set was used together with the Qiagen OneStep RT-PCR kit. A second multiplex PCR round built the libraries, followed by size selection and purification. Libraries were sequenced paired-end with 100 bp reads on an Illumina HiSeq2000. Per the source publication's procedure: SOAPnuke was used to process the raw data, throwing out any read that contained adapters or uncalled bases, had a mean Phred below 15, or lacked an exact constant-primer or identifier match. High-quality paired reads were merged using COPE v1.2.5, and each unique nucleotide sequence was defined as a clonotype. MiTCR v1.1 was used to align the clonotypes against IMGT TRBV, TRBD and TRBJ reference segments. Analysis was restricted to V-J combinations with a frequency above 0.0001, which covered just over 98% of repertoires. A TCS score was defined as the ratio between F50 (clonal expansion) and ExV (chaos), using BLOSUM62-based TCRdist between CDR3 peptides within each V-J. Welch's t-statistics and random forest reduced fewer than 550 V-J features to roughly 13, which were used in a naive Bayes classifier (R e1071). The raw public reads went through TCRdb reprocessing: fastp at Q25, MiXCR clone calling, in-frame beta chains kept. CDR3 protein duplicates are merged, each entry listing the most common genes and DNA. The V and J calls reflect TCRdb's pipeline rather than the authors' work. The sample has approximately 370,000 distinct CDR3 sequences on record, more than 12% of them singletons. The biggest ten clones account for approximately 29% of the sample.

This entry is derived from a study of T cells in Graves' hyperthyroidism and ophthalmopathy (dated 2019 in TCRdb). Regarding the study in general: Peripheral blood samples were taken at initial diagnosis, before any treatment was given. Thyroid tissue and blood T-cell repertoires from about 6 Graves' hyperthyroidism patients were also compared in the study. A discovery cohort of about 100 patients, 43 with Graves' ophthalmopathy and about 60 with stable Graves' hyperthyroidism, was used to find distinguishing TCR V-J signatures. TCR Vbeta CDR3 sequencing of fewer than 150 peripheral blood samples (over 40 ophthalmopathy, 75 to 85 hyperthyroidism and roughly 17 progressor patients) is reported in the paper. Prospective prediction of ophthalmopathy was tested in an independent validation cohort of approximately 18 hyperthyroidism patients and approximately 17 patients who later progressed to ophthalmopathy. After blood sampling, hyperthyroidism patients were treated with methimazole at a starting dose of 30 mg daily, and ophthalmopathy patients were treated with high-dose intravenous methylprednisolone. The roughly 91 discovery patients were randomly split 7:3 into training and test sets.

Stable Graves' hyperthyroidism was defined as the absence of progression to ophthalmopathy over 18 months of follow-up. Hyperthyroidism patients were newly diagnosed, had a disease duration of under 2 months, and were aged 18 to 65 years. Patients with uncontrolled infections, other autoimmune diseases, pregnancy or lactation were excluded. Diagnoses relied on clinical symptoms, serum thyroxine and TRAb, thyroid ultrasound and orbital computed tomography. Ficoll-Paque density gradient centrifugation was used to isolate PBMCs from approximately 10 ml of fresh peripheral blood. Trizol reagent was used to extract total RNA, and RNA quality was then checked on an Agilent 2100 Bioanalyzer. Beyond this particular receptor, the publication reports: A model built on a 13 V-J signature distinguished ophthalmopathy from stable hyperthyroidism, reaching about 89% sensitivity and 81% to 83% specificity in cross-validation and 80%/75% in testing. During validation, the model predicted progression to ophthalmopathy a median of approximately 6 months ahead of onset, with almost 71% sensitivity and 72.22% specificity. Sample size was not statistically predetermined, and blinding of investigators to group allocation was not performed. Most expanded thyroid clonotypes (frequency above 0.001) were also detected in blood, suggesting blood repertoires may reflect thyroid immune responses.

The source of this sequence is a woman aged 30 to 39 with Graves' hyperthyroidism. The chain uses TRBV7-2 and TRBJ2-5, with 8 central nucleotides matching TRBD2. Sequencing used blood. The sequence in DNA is TGTGCCAGCAGCTGGACTAGCAGTTTGGGGGAGACCCAGTACTTC. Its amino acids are CASSWTSSLGETQYF.